These T cell receptor beta chains were read from a single sample in a study of T cells after somatic rescue of genetic block. Only in-frame clones appear in the TCRdb table, and some are missing; sequencing was by immunoSEQ multiplex PCR. The sample lists roughly 14,000 clones; 72% were seen once. The source material was peripheral blood mononuclear cells (PBMCs). The receptors were gathered from a boy aged 5-17 years. CDR3s include the opening cysteine and the closing phenylalanine or tryptophan. Each record gives: J gene, D gene, clone size, V gene, CDR3 DNA, CDR3 protein. A D gene is named only where the DNA matches it firmly. Clone sizes are given selectively: once, few, many, or a class where the clone is expanded.

j_gene: TRBJ2-1
d_gene: .
abundance: .
v_gene: TRBV7-9
CDR3nt: TGTGCCAGCAGTTCGGGACGCCACAATGAGCAGTTCTTC
CDR3aa: CASSSGRHNEQFF

j_gene: TRBJ2-3
d_gene: .
abundance: .
v_gene: TRBV29-1
CDR3nt: TGCAGCGTTGAACCCCCAGGGCGGGCAGATACGCAGTATTTT
CDR3aa: CSVEPPGRADTQYF

j_gene: TRBJ2-5
d_gene: .
abundance: few
v_gene: TRBV21-1
CDR3nt: TGTGCCAGCAGCAAAGTGGAGGTGAAGGACCGGCAAGAGACCCAGTACTTC
CDR3aa: CASSKVEVKDRQETQYF

j_gene: TRBJ2-3
d_gene: TRBD2
abundance: .
v_gene: TRBV19
CDR3nt: TGTGCCAGTAGTTTAGGGAGGGGAGATACGCAGTATTTT
CDR3aa: CASSLGRGDTQYF

j_gene: TRBJ2-2
d_gene: .
abundance: .
v_gene: TRBV27
CDR3nt: TGTGCCAGCAGTTTCAGGACAGCGACCGGGGAGCTGTTTTTT
CDR3aa: CASSFRTATGELFF

j_gene: TRBJ2-1
d_gene: TRBD2
abundance: .
v_gene: TRBV5-1
CDR3nt: TGCGCCAGCAGCCCGGAGGGACTAGCGGGTTCGTCCTACAATGAGCAGTTCTTC
CDR3aa: CASSPEGLAGSSYNEQFF

j_gene: TRBJ2-5
d_gene: TRBD1
abundance: .
v_gene: TRBV5-5
CDR3nt: TGTGCCAGCATGGCAATCACAGGGGGGGAGACCCAGTACTTC
CDR3aa: CASMAITGGETQYF

j_gene: TRBJ1-3
d_gene: .
abundance: .
v_gene: TRBV10-3
CDR3nt: TGTGCCAGCCAGCAGGGCCTCCGAAACACCATATATTTT
CDR3aa: CASQQGLRNTIYF

j_gene: TRBJ1-1
d_gene: .
abundance: .
v_gene: TRBV28
CDR3nt: TGTGCCAGCAGTTACGTCCGGATGAACACTGAAGCTTTCTTT
CDR3aa: CASSYVRMNTEAFF

j_gene: TRBJ1-3
d_gene: TRBD1
abundance: .
v_gene: TRBV11-2
CDR3nt: TGTGCCAGCAGCACCCGAAGACAGGGACCTTCTGGAAACACCATATATTTT
CDR3aa: CASSTRRQGPSGNTIYF